This entry lists 21 T cell receptor beta chains sequenced from one sample in a study of shared clonotypes between healthy human individuals. The data were produced by immunoSEQ multiplex PCR, yet TCRdb's version contains in-frame clones alone and is incomplete. This sample has 2,100,000 or so clones, with under 97% found just once. Sequencing was performed on naive CD4+ T cells sorted from blood. Subset reported: CD45RA+ positively selected. The receptor source for this set is a young man in good health.

The V call is TRBV29-1, the J call TRBJ2-2; the D gene is possibly TRBD1 (6 bases). There are 17 residues in the CDR3. V lost 4 bases to trimming and J lost 2 bases, with 20 bases between them. Germline V lookup: CDR1 SQVTM, CDR2 ANQGSEA. The CDR3 here is CSVASPAHRVNTGELFF. The CDR3 DNA reads as TGCAGCGTTGCTTCCCCCGCGCACAGGGTAAACACCGGGGAGCTGTTTTTT.

The chain has TRBV4-2 and TRBJ2-5; the match to TRBD2 covers 7 bases. The V segment lost 1 base and the J segment 14 bases; nucleotides outside the gene matches: 10. The CDR3 covers 13 residues. Germline CDR1 and CDR2: LGHNA and YNFKEQ. CDR3 nucleotide sequence: TGTGCCAGCAGCCAAGGGTCCTCGGCGGGAGATTACTTC. Its protein product is CASSQGSSAGDYF.

The chain uses TRBV4-1 and TRBJ1-4; D is perhaps TRBD1 (5 bases). The V end was cut by 2 bases, the J end by 5 bases, with 9 bases between. Germline V gene data show CDR1 as MGHRA and CDR2 as YSYEKL. This CDR3 has 14 residues. CDR3 nucleotide sequence: TGCGCCAGCAGCCAATTCGGACAAAATGAAAAACTGTTTTTT. It is translated as CASSQFGQNEKLFF.

In its sample, this clone was seen once. This chain links TRBV6-6 with TRBJ1-4; weak D call: TRBD1 (5 bases). The V gene lost 5 bases and the J gene lost 6 bases, with 19 bases spanning the gap. The CDR3 runs 16 residues. The germline CDR1 and CDR2 sequences are MNHNY and SVGAGI (reference sequence). CDR3 protein: CASSRVGTGMDEKLFF. In DNA, the CDR3 is TGTGCCAGCAGTCGCGTTGGGACGGGCATGGATGAAAAACTGTTTTTT.

This chain joins TRBV11-2 and TRBJ1-5; D is unclear. With 1 base removed from V and 4 bases from J, the gap between germline ends came to 8 bases. Germline V gene lookup returns CDR1 SGHAT and CDR2 FQNNGV. The CDR3 length is 14 residues. CDR3 region: CASSLGQANQPQHF. CDR3 sequence (DNA): TGTGCCAGCAGCTTAGGGCAGGCTAATCAGCCCCAGCATTTT.

V usage is TRBV15 and J usage is TRBJ2-5; D gene unclear. CDR3 length: 14 amino acids. V was trimmed by 1 base and J by 5 bases, leaving 11 bases between them. Germline CDR1 reads LNHNV; CDR2 reads YYDKDF (reference sequence). For the CDR3, the DNA is TGTGCCACCAGCAGAGGTGACTTGGACGAGACCCAGTACTTC. Residues: CATSRGDLDETQYF.

The chain uses TRBV29-1 and TRBJ1-1, with D perhaps TRBD1 (6 bases). In germline, CDR1 is SQVTM, CDR2 ANQGSEA. Trimming took 6 bases from V and 6 from J, leaving 14 bases between them. There are 12 residues in the CDR3. The CDR3 DNA sequence: TGCAGCGTGGCTCAGGGGAGCGCTGAAGCTTTCTTT. Its protein product is CSVAQGSAEAFF.

The V call is TRBV29-1, the J call TRBJ1-1; D not resolved. The CDR3 is 12 residues long. Between the trimmed V and J ends, which lost 5 bases and 6 bases, there was a span of 13 bases. Germline CDR1 and CDR2: SQVTM and ANQGSEA. CDR3 protein: CSVTPSRAEAFF. CDR3 nucleotides: TGCAGCGTTACGCCAAGTAGAGCTGAAGCTTTCTTT. Looking up the rest from reference TRBV29-1 and TRBJ1-1 gives the full variable domain: SAVISQKPSRDICQRGTSLTIQCQVDSQVTMMFWYRQQPGQSLTLIATANQGSEATYESGFVIDKFPISRPNLTFSTLTVSNMSPEDSSIYLCSVTPSRAEAFFGQGTRLTVV.

About this clone itself: Within the sample, other DNA sequences also encode this same CDR3. This rearrangement joins TRBV7-9 to TRBJ1-2, with TRBD1 matching over 10 bases. CDR3 length: 15 residues. CDR1 and CDR2 (germline): SEHNR, FQNEAQ (reference sequence). V gave up 3 bases and J gave up 1 base; unmatched junction bases: 2. CDR3 sequence reads: CASSFRDRGNYGYTF. The DNA of the CDR3 is TGTGCCAGCAGCTTCCGGGACAGGGGTAACTATGGCTACACCTTC.

The chain carries TRBV12-5 and TRBJ2-3; TRBD2 might be the D (6 bases). Germline lookup yields CDR1 LGHNT and CDR2 FRNRAP. Trimming cost V 3 bases and J 3 bases, with 10 bases left between them. The CDR3 extends over 14 amino acids. The CDR3 spells CASGFGGTTDTQYF. The CDR3 DNA reads as TGTGCTAGTGGTTTCGGCGGGACTACAGATACGCAGTATTTT.

The chain links TRBV2 to TRBJ1-5; no clear D. CDR1 is SNHLY and CDR2 is FYNNEI in the germline V gene. The V end lost 1 base, the J end lost 1 base, and 5 bases lay between the germline ends. This CDR3 has 14 residues. The CDR3 loop is CASSEVWSNQPQHF. The CDR3 DNA reads TGTGCCAGCAGTGAAGTATGGAGCAATCAGCCCCAGCATTTT.

The rearrangement links TRBV28 to TRBJ1-2; 7 nucleotides line up with TRBD1. Germline CDR1 is MDHEN and CDR2 is SYDVKM. The CDR3 loop spans 14 amino acids. V was pared by 5 bases and J by 4 bases, with 7 bases of the junction left unmatched. The CDR3 DNA is TGTGCCAGCAGTGCCCCGGGACAGCTCTATGGCTACACCTTC. This gives the protein CASSAPGQLYGYTF.

V usage is TRBV28 and J usage is TRBJ1-4; TRBD1 aligns across 7 bases. The CDR3 contains 14 residues. Trimming cost V 6 bases and J 5 bases; bases outside gene matches: 6. Germline-derived CDR1 and CDR2 are MDHEN and SYDVKM. CDR3 protein: CASRSTGMNEKLFF. CDR3 bases: TGTGCCAGCAGGTCGACAGGGATGAATGAAAAACTGTTTTTT.

The chain joins TRBV18 to TRBJ2-3; 7 nucleotides line up with TRBD2. The CDR3 has 15 amino acids. The germline V gene encodes CDR1 KGHSH and CDR2 LQKENI. Germline trimming cut 2 bases from V and 4 bases from J; bases unmatched to any gene: 6. CDR3 nucleotides: TGTGCCAGCTCACCATTGGCGGGAGATGCAGATACGCAGTATTTT. This sequence encodes CASSPLAGDADTQYF.

V is TRBV25-1 and J is TRBJ2-7, with D tentatively TRBD2 (6 bases). The CDR3 runs to 15 residues. Germline V gene sequence: CDR1 MGHDK, CDR2 SYGVNS. Trimming took 5 bases from V and 1 from J, leaving 15 bases between them. The CDR3 DNA reads as TGTGCCAGCAGTCCGACTGGGGGAGGATCCTACGAGCAGTACTTC. Its translation: CASSPTGGGSYEQYF.

Remarks on this clone: Within the sample, other DNA sequences also encode this same CDR3. The CDR3 nucleotides are TGTGCCTGGAGTACGGGACAGGGGAACACTGAAGCTTTCTTT. Protein: CAWSTGQGNTEAFF. The V and J genes are TRBV30 and TRBJ1-1, with 9 bases that match TRBD1. CDR1 and CDR2 (germline): GTSNPN, SVGIG (reference sequence). Trimming removed 2 bases from V and 1 base from J; junction bases left unmatched: 2. This CDR3 region has 14 residues.

In its sample, this clone was seen once. The chain links TRBV28 to TRBJ1-6, with D possibly matching TRBD1 (5 bases). CDR1 and CDR2 (germline): MDHEN, SYDVKM. V was trimmed by 6 bases and J by 10 bases, leaving 28 bases between them. This CDR3 region has 18 residues. For the CDR3, the DNA is TGTGCCAGCAGCCGACCGAGCCTCGGACTCCGAGGGGACTCACCCCTCCACTTT. Encoded protein: CASSRPSLGLRGDSPLHF.

The chain combines TRBV19 with TRBJ2-2; D uncertain. The CDR3 spans 14 residues. V was clipped by 6 bases and J by 3 bases, with 11 bases between them. The germline CDR1 and CDR2 sequences are LNHDA and SQIVND (reference sequence). The DNA for the CDR3 is TGTGCCAGTAGGGTGGGCGTCGACACCGGGGAGCTGTTTTTT. This gives the protein CASRVGVDTGELFF.

The chain joins TRBV6-1 to TRBJ2-7, with unresolved D. V lost 0 bases, J lost 2 bases, and 11 bases lay in between. The CDR3 has 15 residues. From germline, CDR1 is MNHNS and CDR2 SASEGT. CDR3 region: CASSEAPVQTYEQYF. CDR3 DNA: TGTGCCAGCAGTGAAGCGCCCGTCCAAACCTACGAGCAGTACTTC.

The chain is built from TRBV2 and TRBJ1-4; perhaps TRBD1 as D (6 bases). The V and J ends lost 4 bases and 6 bases respectively, with 15 bases between them. This CDR3 comprises 15 residues. Germline loops: CDR1 SNHLY, CDR2 FYNNEI. The CDR3 DNA is TGTGCCAGCAGTGTAGGCCAGGGGCTGGATGAAAAACTGTTTTTT. Amino acids: CASSVGQGLDEKLFF.

The chain carries TRBV12-2 and TRBJ2-3; no check of the table's D call, TRBD2, against the DNA was made. TRBV12-2 is deemed a pseudogene. This CDR3 comprises 15 residues. CDR3: CASRRTSGGDHTQYF. The DNA of the CDR3 is TGTGCAAGTCGCAGGACTAGCGGGGGGGATCATACGCAGTATTTT.